This T cell receptor beta chain was captured in a study of early T cells in non-severe SARS-CoV-2 infection. Each CDR3 protein is one row after TCRdb ran MiXCR on the 5' RACE reads. The sample holds about 36,000 distinct CDR3 sequences; roughly 5.6% are singletons and the top ten take less than 35%. Ten or more counts support this clonotype. CDR1 SGHNT and CDR2 YENEEA come from the germline V gene. With V trimmed by 1 base and J by 2 bases, 5 bases remained unmatched. This CDR3 is built from 15 residues. Source material: whole blood. The TCR was taken from an adult who was a healthcare worker with PCR-confirmed SARS-CoV-2 infection or an uninfected control (not recorded which). The chain employs TRBV11-3 and TRBJ2-7; 7 bases agree with TRBD1. CDR3 residues: CASSLAGTETYEQYF. CDR3 DNA sequence: TGTGCCAGCAGCTTAGCCGGGACAGAGACCTACGAGCAGTACTTC.